The 25 T cell receptor beta chains given below trace back to one sample, sequenced in a study of shared clonotypes between healthy human individuals. Assay used: immunoSEQ multiplex PCR; TCRdb lists only in-frame clones, some missing. The sample records 2 million to 2.5 million clones, approximately 95% being singletons. Selected positively for CCR7 and CD45RO-negative, naive CD8 cells excluded terminally differentiated effector memory CD45RA+ cells. Source material: naive CD8+ T cells sorted from blood. These receptors all come from a man aged 18 to 30 in good health.

V gene TRBV9 combines with J gene TRBJ2-5, with 9 bases aligning to TRBD1. V trimming: 0 bases; J trimming: 5 bases; junction bases outside the gene matches: 5. The germline V gene encodes CDR1 SGDLS and CDR2 YYNGEE. CDR3 length equals 15 residues. CDR3 sequence reads: CASSVATDRGETQYF. In DNA form, the CDR3 reads TGTGCCAGCAGCGTAGCTACGGACAGGGGTGAGACCCAGTACTTC.

The V call is TRBV30, the J call TRBJ1-5; TRBD1 aligns across 7 bases. V shed 4 bases and J 6 bases; nucleotides not matched to a gene: 9. This CDR3 contains 14 residues. The V gene's germline CDR1 is GTSNPN and CDR2 SVGIG (reference sequence). CDR3 bases: TGTGCCTGGACCCCGGGCCCAGGGGGTCAGCCCCAGCATTTT. Protein: CAWTPGPGGQPQHF. Full variable domain (remainder filled in from reference TRBV30 and TRBJ1-5): SQTIHQWPATLVQPVGSPLSLECTVEGTSNPNLYWYRQAAGRGLQLLFYSVGIGQISSEVPQNLSASRPQDRQFILSSKKLLLSDSGFYLCAWTPGPGGQPQHFGDGTRLSIL.

This clone was counted a single time. The J gene is TRBJ2-2, the V gene TRBV2, with D maybe TRBD2 (6 bases). Germline CDR1 is SNHLY and CDR2 is FYNNEI. Trimming took 8 bases from V and 6 from J, leaving 19 bases between them. The CDR3 is made up of 15 amino acids. The CDR3 loop is CASGNFRGKPGELFF. The DNA for the CDR3 is TGTGCCAGCGGAAATTTCCGGGGGAAGCCCGGGGAGCTGTTTTTT. Full variable domain (remainder filled in from reference TRBV2 and TRBJ2-2): EPEVTQTPSHQVTQMGQEVILRCVPISNHLYFYWYRQILGQKVEFLVSFYNNEISEKSEIFDDQFSVERPDGSNFTLKIRSTKLEDSAMYFCASGNFRGKPGELFFGEGSRLTVL.

The chain links TRBV6-7 to TRBJ1-5; D might be TRBD1 (5 bases). TRBV6-7 falls under the ORF class, with uncertain function. Trimming removed 1 base at V and 3 bases at J, with 25 bases between. This CDR3 is 20 amino acids long. The CDR3 region has the DNA TGTGCCAGCAGTTACTGGGGGGAGGAGAGGGGCAAACCGTTCAATCAGCCCCAGCATTTT. This sequence encodes CASSYWGEERGKPFNQPQHF.

V and J are TRBV27 and TRBJ1-2; TRBD1 aligns across 8 bases. Germline-derived CDR1 and CDR2 are MNHEY and SMNVEV (reference sequence). Trimming took 3 bases from V and 0 from J; bases not matched to a gene: 6. The CDR3 is 16 residues long. CDR3 coding DNA: TGTGCCAGCAGTTTCTCCCCACAGGGGGCTAACTATGGCTACACCTTC. Translating gives CASSFSPQGANYGYTF.

The chain employs TRBV13 and TRBJ2-3; D is unresolved. The germline V and J ends were trimmed by 0 bases and 2 bases, with 12 bases remaining between them. The CDR3 consists of 16 residues. The germline V gene encodes CDR1 PRHDT and CDR2 FYEKMQ (reference sequence). The CDR3 DNA reads TGTGCCAGCAGCTTAGGCCTTTCCGGCGCCACAGATACGCAGTATTTT. Translating gives CASSLGLSGATDTQYF.

This clone has only one observation. The rearrangement uses TRBV7-9 and TRBJ2-1, with D hard to call. The CDR3 is 11 residues long. Per the germline V gene, CDR1 is SEHNR and CDR2 is FQNEAQ (reference sequence). With 1 base removed from V and 14 bases from J, the gap between germline ends came to 9 bases. CDR3 protein: CASSLGPSEFF. As DNA, the CDR3 is TGTGCCAGCAGCTTAGGCCCTAGTGAGTTCTTC.

This rearrangement joins TRBV28 to TRBJ2-3, with 8 bases lining up with TRBD2. After removal of 7 bases from V and 2 bases from J, the junction contained 11 bases not matched to a gene. The CDR3 is made up of 16 amino acids. The germline V gene has CDR1 MDHEN and CDR2 SYDVKM. In DNA form, the CDR3 reads TGTGCCAGCATACTTGGGGCGGGGGGCCTCACAGATACGCAGTATTTT. Translation: CASILGAGGLTDTQYF.

V is TRBV5-8 and J is TRBJ2-1; D unclear. Germline loops: CDR1 SGHTS, CDR2 YDEGEE. The CDR3 extends over 15 amino acids. The V end was cut by 4 bases, the J end by 2 bases, with 13 bases between. The DNA for the CDR3 is TGTGCCAGCAGCGGAAGAAGGGCCCCCTACAATGAGCAGTTCTTC. Translating it yields CASSGRRAPYNEQFF.

This clone has more than one count but fewer than ten. This sequence joins TRBV30 and TRBJ1-2; D unclear. Trimming took off 3 bases at V and 9 bases at J, with 17 bases between the two ends. CDR1 is GTSNPN, CDR2 SVGIG, per germline (reference sequence). CDR3 size: 13 residues. This chain's CDR3 is CAWSGIGRWSYTF. DNA of the CDR3: TGTGCCTGGAGCGGGATAGGGCGATGGAGCTACACCTTC.

V gene TRBV27 combines with J gene TRBJ2-7, with 8 bases lining up with TRBD2. V was pared by 2 bases and J by 1 base, with 4 bases of the junction left unmatched. This CDR3 is 15 amino acids long. Germline CDR1 is MNHEY and CDR2 is SMNVEV (reference sequence). CDR3 in DNA: TGTGCCAGCAGTTTAGGACTAGCTAGATCCTACGAGCAGTACTTC. Amino acids: CASSLGLARSYEQYF.

The chain uses TRBV28 and TRBJ2-1, with 11 bases fitting TRBD2. The V gene's germline CDR1 is MDHEN and CDR2 SYDVKM. The CDR3 extends over 15 amino acids. With V trimmed by 6 bases and J by 10 bases, 11 bases remained unmatched. The CDR3 reads CASSSYSGGAVEQFF. The CDR3 DNA is TGTGCCAGCAGCAGTTATAGCGGGGGGGCTGTGGAGCAGTTCTTC.

The rearrangement links TRBV19 to TRBJ1-1; no clear D gene. Looked up from germline, CDR1 is LNHDA and CDR2 is SQIVND (reference sequence). There are 12 residues in the CDR3. V lost 5 bases to trimming and J lost 4 bases, with 8 bases between them. CDR3: CASSVAPTEAFF. CDR3 nucleotide sequence: TGTGCCAGTAGTGTTGCCCCCACTGAAGCTTTCTTT.

CDR3 amino acids: CASSYIGGSNYGYTF. CDR3 bases: TGTGCCAGCAGTTACATAGGCGGATCTAACTATGGCTACACCTTC. The V call is TRBV6-5, the J call TRBJ1-2; no reliable D call. Germline CDR1 MNHEY, CDR2 SVGAGI. Trimming took 2 bases from V and 0 from J, leaving 10 bases between them. The CDR3 is 15 residues long.

The CDR3 sequence is CASKWDRDSYEQYF. The CDR3 nucleotides read TGCGCCAGCAAGTGGGACAGGGATTCCTACGAGCAGTACTTC. The chain couples TRBV5-1 to TRBJ2-7; 9 bases fit TRBD1. The CDR3 sequence is 14 residues long. CDR1 is SGHRS, CDR2 YFSETQ, per germline. The ends lost 6 bases at V and 1 base at J; junction bases unmatched: 5. The complete variable domain, with remaining parts taken from reference TRBV5-1 and TRBJ2-7, reads KAGVTQTPRYLIKTRGQQVTLSCSPISGHRSVSWYQQTPGQGLQFLFEYFSETQRNKGNFPGRFSGRQFSNSRSEMNVSTLELGDSALYLCASKWDRDSYEQYFGPGTRLTVT.

Written as DNA, the CDR3 is TGTGCCAGCAGTACCGGGGTAGCGGGCATCTCCTACAATGAGCAGTTCTTC. Its protein product is CASSTGVAGISYNEQFF. The chain employs TRBV6-7 and TRBJ2-1; 7 nucleotides line up with TRBD2. TRBV6-7 is an ORF, with its function uncertain. Germline trimming cut 5 bases from V and 0 bases from J; bases unmatched to any gene: 10. This CDR3 has 17 residues.

V is TRBV4-2 and J is TRBJ1-5, with 9 bases that match TRBD1. J was trimmed by 5 bases and V by 2 bases; bases with no gene match: 7. This CDR3 region has 16 residues. Per germline, CDR1 LGHNA and CDR2 YNFKEQ. The chain's CDR3 is CASSQLTGGLDQPQHF. The CDR3, as DNA: TGTGCCAGCAGCCAATTGACAGGGGGGTTGGATCAGCCCCAGCATTTT.

Regarding this clone: The sample contains more than one DNA sequence encoding this CDR3. The chain carries TRBV11-2 and TRBJ2-7; 7 positions agree with TRBD2. The V and J ends lost 3 bases and 3 bases, in that order; junction bases with no gene match: 2. The CDR3 has 13 amino acids. Germline-derived CDR1 and CDR2 are SGHAT and FQNNGV. The CDR3 is CASSFSSGYEQYF. CDR3 nucleotide sequence: TGTGCCAGCAGCTTTTCTAGCGGCTACGAGCAGTACTTC.

To note about this clone: This likely comes from a read error, as the CDR3 has no conserved phenylalanine or tryptophan at its end. This chain uses TRBV6-1 with TRBJ1-2; D might be TRBD1 (6 bases). The CDR3 is made up of 13 amino acids. The V gene's germline CDR1 is MNHNS and CDR2 SASEGT. Trimming removed 11 bases from V and 2 bases from J, with 15 bases in between. CDR3 protein: CALRGTPNYGYTL. CDR3 coding DNA: TGTGCCTTAAGGGGGACACCCAACTATGGCTACACCCTC.

The rearrangement uses TRBV30 and TRBJ2-3; D perhaps matches TRBD2 (6 bases). CDR3 length: 13 amino acids. Germline V gene lookup returns CDR1 GTSNPN and CDR2 SVGIG (reference sequence). V lost 7 bases and J 2 bases, leaving 13 bases between the germline ends. CDR3 DNA: TGTGCCTATATAGCGGCTAACACAGATACGCAGTATTTT. This codes for CAYIAANTDTQYF.

The CDR3 DNA sequence: TGTGCCACCAGCAGAGTGGATAGCAATCAGCCCCAGCATTTT. It is translated as CATSRVDSNQPQHF. This rearrangement joins TRBV15 to TRBJ1-5, with D unresolved. CDR1 and CDR2 from the germline V gene are LNHNV and YYDKDF (reference sequence). The CDR3 consists of 14 residues. Trimming took 1 base from V and 0 from J, leaving 4 bases between them.

The chain uses TRBV6-5 and TRBJ2-7, with D possibly TRBD2 on 6 matching bases. Trimming left V 6 bases short and J 6 bases short, with 12 bases between. The CDR3 contains 12 residues. Germline CDR1 and CDR2: MNHEY and SVGAGI. The CDR3 sequence is CASRSAGGEQYF. The DNA of the CDR3 is TGTGCCAGCAGATCCGCCGGGGGCGAGCAGTACTTC.

The chain carries TRBV7-9 and TRBJ2-1, with TRBD1 identical over 8 bases. The germline CDR1 and CDR2 sequences are SEHNR and FQNEAQ (reference sequence). Trimming took 5 bases from V and 3 from J; bases not matched to a gene: 9. The CDR3 consists of 16 residues. In DNA form, the CDR3 reads TGTGCCAGCAGCCCCCCCCTGGGACAGGTCTACAATGAGCAGTTCTTC. It yields the protein CASSPPLGQVYNEQFF.

This chain joins TRBV28 and TRBJ1-6; TRBD1 agrees at 11 bases. Germline CDR1 is MDHEN and CDR2 is SYDVKM. The ends lost 7 bases at V and 8 bases at J; junction bases unmatched: 4. The CDR3 length is 14 residues. The CDR3 DNA reads as TGTGCCAGCACTGGGACAGGGGGATATTCACCCCTCCACTTT. Amino acid sequence: CASTGTGGYSPLHF. Variable domain in full (rest from reference TRBV28 and TRBJ1-6): DVKVTQSSRYLVKRTGEKVFLECVQDMDHENMFWYRQDPGLGLRLIYFSYDVKMKEKGDIPEGYSVSREKKERFSLILESASTNQTSMYLCASTGTGGYSPLHFGNGTRLTVT.

This chain links TRBV7-8 with TRBJ1-4, with D maybe TRBD1 (6 bases). Germline loops: CDR1 SGHVS, CDR2 FQNEAQ. Trimming stripped 8 bases from V and 5 bases from J, with 24 bases between. There are 17 residues in the CDR3. CDR3 sequence reads: CASAGTIIGGRNEKLFF. In DNA form, the CDR3 reads TGTGCCAGCGCCGGGACCATTATTGGGGGCCGGAATGAAAAACTGTTTTTT.